This TCR beta chain was observed in a study of T-cell memory formation after mild COVID-19. General study findings and limits: Detection of some responders pre-infection suggested pre-existing cross-reactive memory T cells participated. The CD4+ clones that contracted clustered mainly within CM and EM, and the CD8+ clones concentrated in EMRA. Clones that contracted from day 15 to 85 were balanced CD4/CD8, while later expanders leaned CD4+.

V lost 8 bases and J lost 3, with 17 bases in between. The CDR3 extends over 14 amino acids. Germline CDR1 is MNHEY and CDR2 is SMNVEV (reference sequence). To note about this clonotype: The antigen is undetermined.

5'RACE with constant-segment primers built TCRalpha and TCRbeta cDNA libraries with UMIs. MiXCR was run by TCRdb on the 5' RACE reads, yielding one entry per CDR3 protein. The sample includes 350,000 to 500,000 distinct CDR3 sequences, around 22% of them seen just once. Sequencing input: PBMCs or a T cell subset sorted from them (not recorded which). V gene TRBV27 combines with J gene TRBJ2-7; tentatively, D is TRBD1 (6 bases). The TCR was taken from an adult woman who had mild COVID-19 (a few samples of this study predate the infection). Cell type and time point are not known. The CDR3 here is CASGPQGNRYEQYF. The CDR3 DNA is TGTGCCAGCGGACCACAGGGTAATCGCTACGAGCAGTACTTC.